The 27 T cell receptor beta chains below all came from one sample that was sequenced in a study of shared T cell receptors in the human thymus (dated by TCRdb to the early 2020s). To prepare the library, the immunoSEQ multiplex PCR assay was applied. Drawn from immuneACCESS, this table holds only the in-frame rearrangements with V and J called that TCRdb kept. Clones are partly lost; checked studies trace under half to an unresolved V gene and leave the rest unexplained. The sample table lists hundreds of thousands of clones, approximately 87% of them with a count of one. Of the sample, roughly 0.0094% falls within the top ten clones. Separately, the same data were catalogued under a study of human thymus T cells.

The sequencing sample was made of thymocytes. These receptor sequences come from a boy younger than two with a congenital heart defect. Donor details come from another sample of the same person, matched by shared clones.

About this clone itself: An end of the junction does not agree with germline; a read error may underlie this. The rearrangement joins TRBV6-1 to TRBJ2-1; D is perhaps TRBD2 (6 bases). The CDR3 has 12 amino acids. Per germline, CDR1 MNHNS and CDR2 SASEGT. CDR3 sequence: CASSQGDSERFF. The CDR3 DNA reads as TGTGCCAGCAGTCAAGGGGACTCCGAGCGGTTCTTC.

The chain couples TRBV5-1 to TRBJ2-7, with D maybe TRBD2 (6 bases). The V and J ends lost 4 bases and 4 bases respectively, with 18 bases between them. Looked up from germline, CDR1 is SGHRS and CDR2 is YFSETQ. CDR3 length: 15 amino acids. The CDR3 DNA sequence: TGCGCCAGCAGCCTTGGAGGGACCGGAGGTTACGAGCAGTACTTC. Its protein product is CASSLGGTGGYEQYF.

The chain uses TRBV2 and TRBJ1-5; TRBD1 is a possible D gene (6 bases). CDR3 length: 14 amino acids. Germline CDR1 and CDR2: SNHLY and FYNNEI. Trimming removed 10 bases at V and 2 bases at J, with 15 bases between. DNA of the CDR3: TGTGCCACCACACAGGGAGGGGGCAATCAGCCCCAGCATTTT. It encodes CATTQGGGNQPQHF.

The genes are TRBV7-8 and TRBJ2-3; possibly TRBD1 for D (6 bases). Deletions cut 4 bases from V and 2 bases from J, with 13 bases between. This CDR3 has 15 residues. Germline-derived CDR1 and CDR2 are SGHVS and FQNEAQ. The CDR3 nucleotides are TGTGCCAGCAGCTCCCGAGGGGGACCCACAGATACGCAGTATTTT. It specifies CASSSRGGPTDTQYF.

The V call is TRBV14, the J call TRBJ2-7; 7 bases align to TRBD2. The CDR3 runs to 12 residues. Germline assignment: CDR1 SGHDN and CDR2 FVKESK. V was clipped by 0 bases and J by 9 bases; unmatched bases: 2. The CDR3 reads CASSQDQRGQYF. CDR3 coding DNA: TGTGCCAGCAGCCAAGATCAGCGGGGGCAGTACTTC.

The chain is built from TRBV19 and TRBJ2-7, with a possible D match to TRBD2 (6 bases). Per germline, CDR1 LNHDA and CDR2 SQIVND (reference sequence). The CDR3 runs to 16 residues. With 0 bases removed from V and 2 bases from J, the gap between germline ends came to 14 bases. Here the CDR3 DNA reads TGTGCCAGTAGTATAGATTATGGGGACTGGACCTACGAGCAGTACTTC. This translates into CASSIDYGDWTYEQYF.

The chain couples TRBV14 to TRBJ2-3; 13 bases are a match to TRBD2. The V gene end was trimmed by 0 bases and the J gene end by 4 bases; junction bases not matched to a gene: 10. The CDR3 consists of 19 residues. CDR1 and CDR2 from the germline V gene are SGHDN and FVKESK. CDR3 bases: TGTGCCAGCAGCCAAGACAAGATTCAGGGGACTAGCGGGGCAGATACGCAGTATTTT. This codes for CASSQDKIQGTSGADTQYF.

The chain recombines TRBV14 with TRBJ1-2; 7 nucleotides line up with TRBD1. This CDR3 spans 15 amino acids. CDR1 is SGHDN, CDR2 FVKESK, per germline. The trim removed 1 base at V and 8 bases at J, leaving 10 bases unmatched. Written as DNA, the CDR3 is TGTGCCAGCAGCCAAGGACAGGGACAGAGTTCAGGCTACACCTTC. Translating gives CASSQGQGQSSGYTF.

Remarks on this clone: Other nucleotide sequences from this sample produce the same CDR3. The chain uses TRBV5-6 and TRBJ1-6; D call uncertain. Germline V gene lookup returns CDR1 SGHDT and CDR2 YYEEEE. The CDR3 covers 16 residues. Between the trimmed V and J ends, which lost 1 base and 6 bases, there was a span of 14 bases. CDR3 nucleotide sequence: TGTGCCAGCAGCTTGTGGGCAGGACTTTTTAATTCACCCCTCCACTTT. It is translated as CASSLWAGLFNSPLHF.

In this sample, this clone turned up once. The rearrangement joins TRBV19 to TRBJ1-5, with D perhaps matching TRBD1 (5 bases). Germline CDR1 LNHDA, CDR2 SQIVND (reference sequence). Between the trimmed V and J ends, which lost 4 bases and 1 base, there was a span of 20 bases. This CDR3 spans 18 amino acids. CDR3 nucleotide sequence: TGTGCCAGTAGTAGCGGGGTCAGGGACCCACAGAGCAATCAGCCCCAGCATTTT. Amino acids: CASSSGVRDPQSNQPQHF.

The genes are TRBV4-1 and TRBJ1-2; 7 positions agree with TRBD1. The CDR3 totals 15 residues. Trimming took 0 bases from V and 2 from J; bases not matched to a gene: 3. CDR1 and CDR2 from the germline V gene are MGHRA and YSYEKL. CDR3: CASSQDWGQNYGYTF. The CDR3 DNA reads TGCGCCAGCAGCCAAGATTGGGGACAGAACTATGGCTACACCTTC.

This sequence joins TRBV14 and TRBJ2-5; weak D call: TRBD1 (5 bases). CDR1 is SGHDN, CDR2 FVKESK, per germline. Trimming left V 4 bases short and J 2 bases short, with 17 bases between. This CDR3 region has 16 residues. The CDR3 here is CASSPAQTGCQETQYF. CDR3 bases: TGTGCCAGCAGCCCCGCTCAAACAGGATGTCAAGAGACCCAGTACTTC.

The chain joins TRBV7-2 to TRBJ2-7, with 7 bases aligning to TRBD1. Germline trimming cut 5 bases from V and 5 bases from J; bases unmatched to any gene: 9. This CDR3 spans 14 amino acids. From germline, CDR1 is SGHTA and CDR2 FQGNSA. The CDR3 here is CASSLPQDRHEQYF. The CDR3 DNA reads as TGTGCCAGCAGCCTACCCCAGGACAGGCACGAGCAGTACTTC.

This sequence joins TRBV28 and TRBJ1-3; D remains ambiguous. Germline V gene sequence: CDR1 MDHEN, CDR2 SYDVKM. This CDR3 comprises 12 residues. V lost 7 bases, J lost 4 bases, and 8 bases lay in between. The DNA for the CDR3 is TGTGCCAGCACGCGAGTGGGAAACACCATATATTTT. Protein product: CASTRVGNTIYF.

V usage is TRBV7-8 and J usage is TRBJ2-5; 8 bases map to TRBD1. This CDR3 has 16 amino acids. V shed 5 bases, J shed 5 bases, and the junction held 13 bases outside the gene matches. CDR1 is SGHVS, CDR2 FQNEAQ, per germline. The CDR3 region has the DNA TGTGCCAGCAGCCTCCGCAGCAGGGGGCGGCGTGAGACCCAGTACTTC. This encodes CASSLRSRGRRETQYF.

V usage is TRBV28 and J usage is TRBJ2-4; tentative D call: TRBD2 (6 bases). Trimming removed 5 bases from V and 0 bases from J, with 14 bases in between. This CDR3 is built from 16 residues. Germline values: CDR1 MDHEN, CDR2 SYDVKM. The CDR3: CASSPPGVLAKNIQYF. The DNA of the CDR3 is TGTGCCAGCAGTCCCCCGGGGGTCTTAGCCAAAAACATTCAGTACTTC.

This chain connects TRBV5-1 to TRBJ2-2; 7 bases match TRBD1. Germline CDR1 reads SGHRS; CDR2 reads YFSETQ. The CDR3 length is 16 residues. The junction had 4 bases not matched to a gene; V was cut back by 0 bases and J by 2 bases. The CDR3 here is CASSLGHRGNTGELFF. The CDR3 DNA follows: TGCGCCAGCAGCTTGGGACACAGGGGTAACACCGGGGAGCTGTTTTTT.

The chain links TRBV2 to TRBJ2-7; 13 positions match TRBD2. CDR1 and CDR2 (germline): SNHLY, FYNNEI. This CDR3 comprises 15 residues. Trimming cost V 4 bases and J 4 bases; bases outside gene matches: 4. CDR3 in amino acids: CASSVGLAGPYEQYF. The DNA of the CDR3 is TGTGCCAGCAGTGTGGGACTAGCGGGACCGTACGAGCAGTACTTC.

The chain joins TRBV28 to TRBJ1-6; D uncertain. In germline, CDR1 is MDHEN, CDR2 SYDVKM. Between the trimmed V and J ends, which lost 3 bases and 0 bases, there was a span of 15 bases. This CDR3 is built from 18 residues. The CDR3: CASSLRLAASSYNSPLHF. As DNA, the CDR3 is TGTGCCAGCAGTTTGCGTTTGGCGGCCAGCTCCTATAATTCACCCCTCCACTTT.

The chain links TRBV5-1 to TRBJ2-5, with 10 bases aligning to TRBD1. J was trimmed by 5 bases and V by 4 bases; bases with no gene match: 8. Germline V gives CDR1 SGHRS, CDR2 YFSETQ. The CDR3 runs to 15 residues. The CDR3 coding sequence is TGCGCCAGCAGCATCGGGACAGGGGACATGGAGACCCAGTACTTC. This sequence encodes CASSIGTGDMETQYF.

The rearrangement links TRBV7-9 to TRBJ2-5; D gene uncertain. CDR1 and CDR2 (germline): SEHNR, FQNEAQ (reference sequence). V lost 8 bases, J lost 5 bases, and 9 bases lay in between. CDR3 length: 11 residues. The CDR3 nucleotides are TGTGCCAGCCTCCAGGCGGAGACCCAGTACTTC. Its translation: CASLQAETQYF.

This clone was picked up a small number of times. CDR3 sequence reads: CASSQGAGTGTDTQYF. CDR3 in DNA: TGTGCCAGCAGCCAAGGTGCCGGGACAGGGACAGATACGCAGTATTTT. The rearrangement links TRBV14 to TRBJ2-3; 9 nucleotides match TRBD1. The CDR3 loop spans 16 amino acids. CDR1 and CDR2 (germline): SGHDN, FVKESK. Trimming cost V 1 base and J 3 bases; bases outside gene matches: 5.

The chain uses TRBV7-9 and TRBJ1-4; D call uncertain. Trimming took 5 bases from V and 6 from J, leaving 16 bases between them. The CDR3 extends over 15 amino acids. Germline V gene lookup returns CDR1 SEHNR and CDR2 FQNEAQ (reference sequence). In DNA, the CDR3 is TGTGCCAGCAGCCTAAGTGCAGGTTTCGATGAAAAACTGTTTTTT. Translation: CASSLSAGFDEKLFF.

This clone was seen only a few times. The chain links TRBV7-2 to TRBJ2-5; TRBD2 might be the D (6 bases). Germline V gives CDR1 SGHTA, CDR2 FQGNSA. Trimming pared 2 bases from V and 5 bases from J, leaving 12 bases between. This CDR3 is built from 14 residues. CDR3 sequence: CASSLPPREETQYF. The CDR3 bases are TGTGCCAGCAGCTTACCCCCCCGGGAGGAGACCCAGTACTTC.

The J gene is TRBJ1-1, the V gene TRBV19; no definite D call. This CDR3 contains 13 residues. With 7 bases removed from V and 5 bases from J, the gap between germline ends came to 14 bases. Germline-derived CDR1 and CDR2 are LNHDA and SQIVND (reference sequence). CDR3 protein: CASMGGSRTEAFF. CDR3 bases: TGTGCCAGTATGGGAGGGTCTCGGACTGAAGCTTTCTTT.

V is TRBV19 and J is TRBJ1-5; TRBD1 agrees at 10 bases. The J segment lost 5 bases and the V segment lost 3 bases, leaving 10 bases of the junction unmatched. CDR1 LNHDA and CDR2 SQIVND come from the germline V gene (reference sequence). The CDR3 extends over 17 amino acids. The DNA of the CDR3 is TGTGCCAGTAGTATGAGGGCCCGGGACAGGGGCGATCAGCCCCAGCATTTT. The encoded protein is CASSMRARDRGDQPQHF.

This clone was seen a handful of times. The CDR3 nucleotides read TGTGCCAGCTCACCACCGAGTACAGTTTCCTACAATGAGCAGTTCTTC. Translation: CASSPPSTVSYNEQFF. The rearrangement links TRBV18 to TRBJ2-1, with D uncertain. Germline CDR1 reads KGHSH; CDR2 reads LQKENI. Trimming shortened V by 0 bases and J by 1 base, and 10 bases separated the two germline ends. The CDR3 consists of 16 residues.